This paragraph reports one T cell receptor beta chain. Its target is unknown. The source of the sample is a study of T cell responses to AZD1222 COVID-19 vaccine. Looking at the study overall: Second-dose intervals near 4 or 12 weeks were combined.

With 0 bases removed from V and 2 bases from J, the gap between germline ends came to 7 bases. The CDR3 sequence is 14 residues long. Germline V gene lookup returns CDR1 SGHAT and CDR2 FQNNGV. General study results and limits: Regions 160-218 and 743-854 dominated among vaccine-associated CD4 TCRs spanning spike. Nearly half of unique spike-specific TCRs reportedly avoided B.1.351 and B.1.1.7 mutated regions. The donor cohort was predominantly white British with a female majority, and clonal diversity may have been underestimated.

Method: immunoSEQ multiplex PCR; TCRdb's copy keeps in-frame clones and lacks some. The profile shows approximately 120,000 clones, over 90% of them singletons. The TCR was taken from an adult in good health. The source was peripheral blood, collected on day 0 of AZD1222 vaccination. The V gene is TRBV11-2, the J gene TRBJ1-1; D is undetermined. In nucleotides, the CDR3 is TGTGCCAGCAGCTTAGAAGTGAGTAACACTGAAGCTTTCTTT. Amino acid sequence: CASSLEVSNTEAFF.